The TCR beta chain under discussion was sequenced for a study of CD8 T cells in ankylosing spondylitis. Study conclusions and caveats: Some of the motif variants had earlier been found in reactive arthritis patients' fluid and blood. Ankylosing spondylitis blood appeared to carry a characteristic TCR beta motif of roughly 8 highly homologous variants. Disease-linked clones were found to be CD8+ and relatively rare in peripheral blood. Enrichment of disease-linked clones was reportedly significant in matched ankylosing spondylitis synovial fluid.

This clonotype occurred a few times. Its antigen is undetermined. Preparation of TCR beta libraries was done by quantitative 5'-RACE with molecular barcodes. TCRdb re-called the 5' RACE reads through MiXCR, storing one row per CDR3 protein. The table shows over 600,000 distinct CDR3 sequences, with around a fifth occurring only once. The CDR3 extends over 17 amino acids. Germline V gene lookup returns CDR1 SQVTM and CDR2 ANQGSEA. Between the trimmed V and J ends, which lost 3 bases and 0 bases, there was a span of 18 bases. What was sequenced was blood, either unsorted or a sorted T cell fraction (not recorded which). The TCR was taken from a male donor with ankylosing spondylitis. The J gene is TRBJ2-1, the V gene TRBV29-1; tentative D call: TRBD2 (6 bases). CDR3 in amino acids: CSVDGSGASPSYNEQFF. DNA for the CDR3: TGCAGCGTTGATGGTAGCGGAGCAAGCCCCTCCTACAATGAGCAGTTCTTC.